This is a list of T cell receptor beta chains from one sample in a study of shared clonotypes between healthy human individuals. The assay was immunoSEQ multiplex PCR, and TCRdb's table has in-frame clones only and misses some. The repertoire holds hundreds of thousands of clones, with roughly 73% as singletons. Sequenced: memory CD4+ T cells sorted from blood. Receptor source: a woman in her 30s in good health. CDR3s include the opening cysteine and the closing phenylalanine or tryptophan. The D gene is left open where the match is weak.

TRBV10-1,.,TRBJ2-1,CASSETGTHSYNEQFF
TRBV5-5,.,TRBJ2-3,CASSTLRTVSTDTQYF
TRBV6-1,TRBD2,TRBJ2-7,CASSGAETSGRYEQYF
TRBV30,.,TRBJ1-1,CAWSGLYSEAFF
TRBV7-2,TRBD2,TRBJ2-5,CASSLRLAGGPGTQYF
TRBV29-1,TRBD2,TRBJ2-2,CSAGGSSGELFF
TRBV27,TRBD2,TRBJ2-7,CASASGRASYEQYF
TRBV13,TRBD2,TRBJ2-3,CASSRSGTLGPDTQYF
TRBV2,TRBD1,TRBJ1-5,CASSRDRGSNQPQHF
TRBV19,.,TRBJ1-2,CASQRQQGLYGYTF
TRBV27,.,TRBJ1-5,CASSAQGNSNQPQHF
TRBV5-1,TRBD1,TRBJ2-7,CASSRTGGSYEQYF
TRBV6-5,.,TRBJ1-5,CASSYSMGPNQPQHF
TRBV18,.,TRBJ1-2,CASSLTASYGYTF
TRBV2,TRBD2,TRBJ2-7,CASTKRENYEQYF
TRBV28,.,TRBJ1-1,CASTLRGLERAFF
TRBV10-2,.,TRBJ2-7,CASSETSLRDEQYF
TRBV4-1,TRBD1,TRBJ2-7,CASSQDKGGGPLEQYF
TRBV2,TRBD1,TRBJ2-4,CASSLTGVGEKVQNIQYF
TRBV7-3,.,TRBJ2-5,CASSNFRETQYF
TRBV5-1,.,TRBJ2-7,CASSFGQEGSREQYF
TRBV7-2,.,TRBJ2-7,CASRPQTSSYEQYF
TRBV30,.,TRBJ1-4,CAWTEGSREKLFF
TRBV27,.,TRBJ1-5,CASSFSGSQPQHF
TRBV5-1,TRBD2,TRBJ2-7,CASSLAGTSGRRLHEQYF
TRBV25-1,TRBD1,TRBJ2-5,CASREDRGGKTQYF
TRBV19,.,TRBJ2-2,CASSKTDGGELFF
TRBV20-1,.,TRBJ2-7,CSARDFYEQYF
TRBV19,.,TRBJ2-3,CASSLGAVSTDTQYF
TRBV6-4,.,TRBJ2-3,CASSATVASTDTQYF
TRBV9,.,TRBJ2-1,CASSVQRQGNNEQFF